This T cell receptor (beta chain) originates from a study of blood T cells in healthy people across ages. A note on this clonotype: The antigen remains undetermined.

With a J-beta primer mix and a sample-barcoded 5' primer, a second PCR ran about 7 to 12 cycles. Each of the cDNA molecules was tagged by a template-switch adaptor with 12 random nucleotides. TCRdb redid the calling of the 5' RACE reads with MiXCR, one entry per CDR3 protein. The repertoire holds 660,000 or so distinct CDR3 sequences, with approximately 59% as singletons. Study observations and caveats: Any changes in expanded clonotypes were possibly confounded, as donor CMV status remained unknown.

The germline V gene has CDR1 MNHEY and CDR2 SVGAGI. Trimming stripped 5 bases from V and 6 bases from J, with 11 bases between. The CDR3 has 13 residues. The J gene is TRBJ1-5, the V gene TRBV6-5; no clear D. The TCR sequence derives from a man aged 60 to 69 in good health. Sequenced: blood. The CDR3 sequence: CASSPRTGQPQHF. The CDR3 DNA sequence: TGTGCCAGCAGTCCCCGGACTGGTCAGCCCCAGCATTTT.